This T cell receptor beta chain stems from a study of monozygotic twins with inflammatory bowel disease. Findings and limits, study-wide: By inverse Simpson index, TCRbeta diversity was lower in IBD patients than in healthy co-twins.

Of note for this clonotype: The antigen remains undetermined.

This CDR3 has 19 residues. The germline V gene has CDR1 MGHRA and CDR2 YSYEKL. Added by template switching were UMIs that each held a 6-nucleotide sample barcode. Using the 5' RACE reads, TCRdb records one entry per CDR3 protein without DNA. The sample table sets out approximately 380,000 distinct CDR3 sequences. Material: blood. The rearrangement links TRBV4-1 to TRBJ1-3; TCRdb proposes TRBD1, but this gene call is untestable without DNA. This clonotype was obtained from a human donor with ulcerative colitis or Crohn's disease, or a healthy co-twin of an affected twin (not recorded which). The CDR3 sequence is CASSQDPGHLTISGNTIYF.